This TCR beta chain was sequenced for a study of blood T cell repertoires in COVID-19. Whole-study context: T cells, B-cell-depleted T cells, or PBMCs provided the cDNA or gDNA that served as material.

Regarding this clone: At the DNA level, this CDR3 is encoded by other sequences in the same sample as well.

TCRdb's table, derived via immunoSEQ multiplex PCR, lists solely in-frame clones and lacks some. Here the sample spans 100,000 to 150,000 clones, approximately 82% being singletons. This CDR3 spans 15 amino acids. V was pared by 0 bases and J by 2 bases, with 8 bases between. Germline CDR1 MNHEY, CDR2 SVGAGI. The sample comprised peripheral blood. The clonotype was recovered from a man in his 60s with acute or convalescent COVID-19. The V and J genes are TRBV6-5 and TRBJ1-5; D remains ambiguous. The CDR3 is CASSYSSRGNQPQHF. The CDR3 region has the DNA TGTGCCAGCAGTTACTCTTCCCGCGGCAATCAGCCCCAGCATTTT.